A selection of T cell receptor beta chains follows, all from one sample in a study of read filtering for tumor transcriptome and immune sequencing. TCRdb recomputed calls from the reads with MiXCR, one row per CDR3 protein. The sample contains 55,000 to 60,000 distinct CDR3 sequences, 9% to 15% of which appear only once. The sample comprised a population of CD138-negative cells sorted from bone marrow. These TCRs come from a donor at least 40 years old with multiple myeloma. Each CDR3 is given with its conserved first and last residue. Some rows have no size entry. The others give once, few or many, or a class for an expanded clone.

>TRBJ1-1|many|TRBV2
CASKRAPGTEAFF
>TRBJ2-5|NA|TRBV19
CASSTWGSGGLETQYF
>TRBJ2-3|NA|TRBV6-5
CASSYSGGGGGGTDTQYF
>TRBJ1-3|few|TRBV12-3/TRBV12-4
CASRGQLSSGNTIYF
>TRBJ2-1|many|TRBV30
CAWKPPGLAFNEQFF
>TRBJ2-2|NA|TRBV10-3
CAISERGGNTGELFF
>TRBJ1-1|NA|TRBV28
CASISRGRATKAFF
>TRBJ1-4|many|TRBV5-1
CASSVTSQSNEKLFF
>TRBJ2-5|many|TRBV5-1
CASSLVPSQETQYF
>TRBJ2-5|many|TRBV11-2
CASSSGLAGQETQYF
>TRBJ1-1|many|TRBV7-9
CASSLGGPMNTEAFF
>TRBJ2-7|NA|TRBV5-1
CASSPGWTGVIEQYF
>TRBJ2-7|few|TRBV20-1
CSGEVLEGGGYEQYF
>TRBJ1-2|medium-sized|TRBV4-1
CASSQEGRGLSSGYTF
>TRBJ2-3|many|TRBV9
CASSVESGGAADTQYF
>TRBJ2-1|many|TRBV6-6
CASTRQGSNEQFF
>TRBJ2-7|NA|TRBV7-9
CASSLGTEMSYEQYF
>TRBJ1-1|once|TRBV6-5
CACSYSENTEAFF
>TRBJ2-5|many|TRBV7-2
CASSSQTSGRETQYF
>TRBJ2-3|few|TRBV29-1
CSVGGRMADTQYF
>TRBJ2-1|many|TRBV7-2
CASSFRGLHYNEQFF
>TRBJ2-1|many|TRBV2
CASKLAGGEQFF
>TRBJ1-1|many|TRBV6-1
CASSEFRENTEAFF
>TRBJ2-7|NA|TRBV9
CASSPLNRFSYEQYF
>NA|NA|TRBV5-1
CASSREVPSEETQFF
>TRBJ2-7|NA|TRBV21-1
CASSKGETVSYEQYF
>TRBJ2-1|NA|TRBV4-1
CASSHPDSCNEQFF
>TRBJ2-7|many|TRBV7-9
CASSFRDKGSEQYF
>TRBJ1-5|many|TRBV5-1
CASSWEGISNQPQHF
>TRBJ2-7|few|TRBV28
CANTLSGTWGVDEQYF
>TRBJ1-5|many|TRBV3-1
CASSQDQFQPQHF